Listed here are 4 T cell receptor beta chains from one sample, sequenced in a study of cytomegalovirus exposure and HLA in healthy donors. Data came from immunoSEQ multiplex PCR; TCRdb stores just in-frame clones and leaves some out. The table includes a few hundred thousand clones, over 75% detected once. Sample: PBMCs. The receptor source for this set is a man under 40 in good health and CMV-seronegative.

This rearrangement joins TRBV4-3 to TRBJ1-1; 8 bases agree with TRBD1. The CDR3 spans 14 residues. The germline V gene encodes CDR1 LGHNA and CDR2 YSLEER. Trimming at V came to 3 bases and at J to 6 bases, leaving 6 bases not matched to a gene. As DNA, the CDR3 is TGCGCCAGCAGCCAGTCAACAGGGGGTGCTGAAGCTTTCTTT. Amino acid sequence: CASSQSTGGAEAFF.

The chain couples TRBV4-1 to TRBJ1-2; TRBD1 matches 7 bases. The CDR3 extends over 15 amino acids. In germline, CDR1 is MGHRA, CDR2 YSYEKL. The junction had 5 bases not matched to a gene; V was cut back by 0 bases and J by 4 bases. The CDR3 sequence is CASSQETGTSYGYTF. The CDR3 coding sequence is TGCGCCAGCAGCCAAGAGACAGGGACCAGCTATGGCTACACCTTC.

Regarding this clone: Other DNA sequences within the sample encode an identical CDR3. The chain recombines TRBV11-2 with TRBJ2-1; D not certain. Germline V gene data show CDR1 as SGHAT and CDR2 as FQNNGV. This CDR3 spans 16 amino acids. Trimming removed 0 bases from V and 0 bases from J, with 9 bases in between. The CDR3: CASSLDLGSSYNEQFF. For the CDR3, the DNA is TGTGCCAGCAGCTTAGATCTAGGTAGCTCCTACAATGAGCAGTTCTTC. The full variable domain, completed using reference TRBV11-2 and TRBJ2-1, is EAGVAQSPRYKIIEKRQSVAFWCNPISGHATLYWYQQILGQGPKLLIQFQNNGVVDDSQLPKDRFSAERLKGVDSTLKIQPAKLEDSAVYLCASSLDLGSSYNEQFFGPGTRLTVL.

This clone was recorded once. The genes are TRBV28 and TRBJ2-7, with TRBD2 as a possible D gene (5 bases). Germline CDR1 reads MDHEN; CDR2 reads SYDVKM. This CDR3 region has 14 residues. V shed 3 bases and J shed 2 bases, with 11 bases lying between them. The CDR3 reads CASSFLRDPYEQYF. In nucleotides, the CDR3 is TGTGCCAGCAGTTTTTTGAGGGATCCCTACGAGCAGTACTTC.